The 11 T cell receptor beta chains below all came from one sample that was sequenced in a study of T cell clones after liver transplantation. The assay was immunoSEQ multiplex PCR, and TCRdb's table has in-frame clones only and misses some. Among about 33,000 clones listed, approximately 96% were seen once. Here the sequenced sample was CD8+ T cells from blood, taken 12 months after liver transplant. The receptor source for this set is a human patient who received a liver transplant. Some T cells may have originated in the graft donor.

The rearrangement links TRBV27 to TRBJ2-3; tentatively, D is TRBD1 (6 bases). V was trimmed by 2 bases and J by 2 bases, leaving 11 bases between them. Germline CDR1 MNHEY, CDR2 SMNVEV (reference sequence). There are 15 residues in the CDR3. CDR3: CASSLTGTLTDTQYF. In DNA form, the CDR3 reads TGTGCCAGCAGTTTAACAGGGACACTCACAGATACGCAGTATTTT.

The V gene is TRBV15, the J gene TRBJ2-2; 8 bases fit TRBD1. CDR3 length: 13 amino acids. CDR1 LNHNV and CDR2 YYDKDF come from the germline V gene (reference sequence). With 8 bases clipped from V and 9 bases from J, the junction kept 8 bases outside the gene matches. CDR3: CATATGDPWELFF. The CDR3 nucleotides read TGTGCCACCGCGACAGGGGATCCGTGGGAGCTGTTTTTT.

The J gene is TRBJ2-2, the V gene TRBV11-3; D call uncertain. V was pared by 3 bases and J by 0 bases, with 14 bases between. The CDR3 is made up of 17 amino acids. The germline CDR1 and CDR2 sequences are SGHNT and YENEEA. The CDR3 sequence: CASSFGTVNANTGELFF. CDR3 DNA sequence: TGTGCCAGCAGCTTCGGCACGGTCAACGCGAACACCGGGGAGCTGTTTTTT. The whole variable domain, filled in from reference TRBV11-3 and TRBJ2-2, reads EAGVVQSPRYKIIEKKQPVAFWCNPISGHNTLYWYLQNLGQGPELLIRYENEEAVDDSQLPKDRFSAERLKGVDSTLKIQPAELGDSAVYLCASSFGTVNANTGELFFGEGSRLTVL.

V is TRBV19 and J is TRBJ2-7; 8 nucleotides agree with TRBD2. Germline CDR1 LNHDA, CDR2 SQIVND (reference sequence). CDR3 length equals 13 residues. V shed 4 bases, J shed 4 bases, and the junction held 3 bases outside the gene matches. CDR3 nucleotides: TGTGCCAGTAGTAGCTCTAGCGGGTACGAGCAGTACTTC. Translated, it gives CASSSSSGYEQYF.

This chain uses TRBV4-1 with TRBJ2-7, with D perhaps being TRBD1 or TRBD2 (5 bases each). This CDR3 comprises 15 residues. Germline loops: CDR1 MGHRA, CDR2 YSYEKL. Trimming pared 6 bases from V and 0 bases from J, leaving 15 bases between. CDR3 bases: TGCGCCAGCAGACCCGCGAGAGGGGCCTCCTACGAGCAGTACTTC. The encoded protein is CASRPARGASYEQYF.

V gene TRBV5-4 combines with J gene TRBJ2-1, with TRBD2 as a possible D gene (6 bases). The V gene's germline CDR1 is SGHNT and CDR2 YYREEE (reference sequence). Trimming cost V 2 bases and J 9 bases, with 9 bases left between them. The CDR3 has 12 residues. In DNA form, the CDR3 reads TGTGCCAGCAGCTTCGGCGGGACTGAGCAGTTCTTC. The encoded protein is CASSFGGTEQFF.

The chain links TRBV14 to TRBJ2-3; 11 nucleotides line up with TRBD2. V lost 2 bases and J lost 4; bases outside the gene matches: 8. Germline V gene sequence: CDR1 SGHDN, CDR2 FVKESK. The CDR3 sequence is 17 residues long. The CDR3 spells CASSQPIAGGVPDTQYF. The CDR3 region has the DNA TGTGCCAGCAGCCAACCTATAGCGGGAGGGGTGCCAGATACGCAGTATTTT. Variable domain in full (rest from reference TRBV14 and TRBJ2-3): EAGVTQFPSHSVIEKGQTVTLRCDPISGHDNLYWYRRVMGKEIKFLLHFVKESKQDESGMPNNRFLAERTGGTYSTLKVQPAELEDSGVYFCASSQPIAGGVPDTQYFGPGTRLTVL.

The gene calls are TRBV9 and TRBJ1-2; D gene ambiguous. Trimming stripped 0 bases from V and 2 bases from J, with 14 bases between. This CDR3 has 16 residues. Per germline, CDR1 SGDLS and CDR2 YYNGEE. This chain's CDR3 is CASSVDSRGGNYGYTF. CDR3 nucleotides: TGTGCCAGCAGCGTAGACTCCCGTGGCGGGAACTATGGCTACACCTTC. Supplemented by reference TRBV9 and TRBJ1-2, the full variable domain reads DSGVTQTPKHLITATGQRVTLRCSPRSGDLSVYWYQQSLDQGLQFLIQYYNGEERAKGNILERFSAQQFPDLHSELNLSSLELGDSALYFCASSVDSRGGNYGYTFGSGTRLTVV.

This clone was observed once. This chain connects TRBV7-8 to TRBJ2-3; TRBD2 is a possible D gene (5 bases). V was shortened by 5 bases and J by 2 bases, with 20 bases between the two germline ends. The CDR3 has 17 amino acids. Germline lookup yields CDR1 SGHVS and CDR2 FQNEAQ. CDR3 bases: TGTGCCAGCAGCGACCCTTTTACGGAGGCGAACACAGATACGCAGTATTTT. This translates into CASSDPFTEANTDTQYF.

The CDR3 loop is CAITGTSGTTDTQYF. CDR3 nucleotide sequence: TGTGCCATCACCGGGACTAGCGGCACCACAGATACGCAGTATTTT. The chain carries TRBV10-3 and TRBJ2-3; 11 nucleotides match TRBD2. Germline assignment: CDR1 ENHRY and CDR2 SYGVKD. V dropped 7 bases and J dropped 2; count of bases not matched to a gene: 5. This CDR3 has 15 amino acids.

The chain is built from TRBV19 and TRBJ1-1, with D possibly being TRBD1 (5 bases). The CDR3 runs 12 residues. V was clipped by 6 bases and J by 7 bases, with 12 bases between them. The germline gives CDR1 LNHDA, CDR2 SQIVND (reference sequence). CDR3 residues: CASREGEIEAFF. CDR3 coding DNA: TGTGCCAGTAGAGAAGGGGAAATTGAAGCTTTCTTT.